A selection of T cell receptor beta chains follows, all from one sample in a study of a mutant IDH1 vaccine in newly diagnosed glioma. Clones were sequenced by immunoSEQ multiplex PCR, and TCRdb holds only the in-frame ones, with some missing. The sample includes tens of thousands of clones, just over 90% of them seen just once. The sequencing here drew on PBMCs, taken from a glioma patient treated with radiotherapy, temozolomide or both. All receptors come from a man aged 40-49 years with glioma. Each CDR3 is given with its conserved first and last residue. The order of the fields is D gene, clone size, CDR3 length, V gene, J gene, CDR3 protein, CDR3 DNA. A D gene is named only where the DNA matches it firmly. Size tells how often a clone was seen (once, few, many) or the class of an expanded clone, and some rows leave it out.

TRBD1	.	15	TRBV5-6	TRBJ1-5	CASSLAGGFNQPQHF	TGTGCCAGCAGCTTGGCAGGGGGCTTCAATCAGCCCCAGCATTTT
TRBD1	.	15	TRBV7-8	TRBJ2-1	CASSLGQGARNEQFF	TGTGCCAGCAGCTTAGGACAGGGGGCGCGTAATGAGCAGTTCTTC
.	.	13	TRBV5-1	TRBJ1-1	CASSLEQNTEAFF	TGCGCCAGCAGCTTGGAACAGAACACTGAAGCTTTCTTT
TRBD2	.	15	TRBV5-4	TRBJ2-6	CASSPGGSGANVLTF	TGTGCCAGCAGCCCGGGAGGCTCTGGGGCCAACGTCCTGACTTTC
.	.	15	TRBV7-2	TRBJ1-1	CASSEKGGRSTEAFF	TGTGCCAGCAGCGAAAAGGGGGGACGGAGCACTGAAGCTTTCTTT
.	.	16	TRBV7-2	TRBJ2-7	CASSRSGGLGSYEQYF	TGTGCCAGCAGCCGGTCGGGCGGACTGGGCTCCTACGAGCAGTACTTC
.	.	12	TRBV19	TRBJ2-2	CASTGWAGELFF	TGTGCCAGTACAGGCTGGGCCGGGGAGCTGTTTTTT
TRBD2	.	11	TRBV11-3	TRBJ2-1	CATGGGYEQFF	TGTGCCACCGGGGGGGGATATGAGCAGTTCTTC
.	.	13	TRBV9	TRBJ1-1	CASSVDQVGEAFF	TGTGCCAGCAGCGTAGACCAGGTTGGGGAGGCTTTCTTT
.	.	14	TRBV27	TRBJ2-2	CASRQTRDTGELFF	TGTGCCAGCCGACAAACTAGAGACACCGGGGAGCTGTTTTTT
TRBD1	.	15	TRBV18	TRBJ1-2	CASSPPGQGRYGYTF	TGTGCCAGCTCACCTCCGGGACAGGGGAGGTATGGCTACACCTTC
.	once	13	TRBV5-1	TRBJ2-5	CASSLGREETQYF	TGCGCCAGCAGCTTGGGTCGGGAAGAGACCCAGTACTTC
.	.	10	TRBV7-9	TRBJ2-1	CATSRDEQFF	TGTGCCACCAGTAGGGATGAGCAGTTCTTC
TRBD1	.	15	TRBV19	TRBJ2-2	CASTPNRGNTGELFF	TGTGCCAGTACCCCCAACAGGGGGAACACCGGGGAGCTGTTTTTT
TRBD2	.	20	TRBV5-1	TRBJ2-3	CASSSPSGTSGMVGTDTQYF	TGCGCCAGCAGCTCGCCATCGGGGACTAGCGGGATGGTCGGCACAGATACGCAGTATTTT
.	.	14	TRBV7-7	TRBJ2-2	CASSPTRGGGELFF	TGTGCCAGCAGCCCGACGCGGGGTGGCGGGGAGCTGTTTTTT
.	.	17	TRBV13	TRBJ2-2	CASFPLGIKGDTGELFF	TGTGCCAGTTTTCCTTTGGGGATCAAGGGGGACACCGGGGAGCTGTTTTTT
TRBD1	.	15	TRBV7-9	TRBJ1-2	CASSLPGTANYGYTF	TGTGCCAGCAGCTTGCCGGGGACAGCTAACTATGGCTACACCTTC
.	.	9	TRBV19	TRBJ1-6	CASGSPLHF	TGTGCCAGTGGATCACCCCTCCACTTT
.	.	16	TRBV30	TRBJ1-2	CAWSGGGVLSNYGYTF	TGTGCCTGGAGTGGAGGAGGGGTTCTCTCCAACTATGGCTACACCTTC
TRBD2	.	15	TRBV5-6	TRBJ2-7	CASSLGLAGAYEQYF	TGTGCCAGCAGCTTGGGTCTAGCGGGGGCTTACGAGCAGTACTTC
.	.	11	TRBV20-1	TRBJ2-3	CSARYTDTQYF	TGCAGTGCTCGTTACACAGATACGCAGTATTTT
TRBD2	.	18	TRBV11-2	TRBJ2-1	CASSPPGLAGGFYNEQFF	TGTGCCAGCAGCCCCCCGGGACTAGCGGGAGGGTTCTACAATGAGCAGTTCTTC
TRBD1	.	14	TRBV5-1	TRBJ2-7	CASSLGGQNYEQYF	TGCGCCAGCAGCTTGGGGGGACAGAACTACGAGCAGTACTTC
TRBD1	.	11	TRBV27	TRBJ2-1	CASYRGHEQFF	TGTGCCAGTTACAGGGGTCATGAGCAGTTCTTC
.	.	14	TRBV7-9	TRBJ1-1	CASSLRDADTEAFF	TGTGCCAGCAGCTTAAGGGACGCAGACACTGAAGCTTTCTTT
.	.	15	TRBV2	TRBJ2-1	CATLDGGISSNEQFF	TGTGCCACCCTCGATGGGGGCATAAGCTCGAATGAGCAGTTCTTC
.	once	13	TRBV19	TRBJ1-5	CASSTTSNQPQHF	TGTGCCAGTAGTACGACAAGCAATCAGCCCCAGCATTTT
TRBD2	.	15	TRBV11-2	TRBJ2-1	CASSLDLTPGGEQFF	TGTGCCAGCAGCTTAGATTTAACCCCGGGGGGTGAGCAGTTCTTC
.	.	14	TRBV5-3	TRBJ1-1	CARRVRGANTEAFF	TGTGCCAGAAGGGTAAGGGGGGCTAACACTGAAGCTTTCTTT
TRBD1	.	15	TRBV6-5	TRBJ2-7	CASSYSRDRGREQYF	TGTGCCAGCAGTTACTCGCGGGACAGGGGTAGAGAGCAGTACTTC
.	.	12	TRBV7-9	TRBJ2-3	CASSSQGTSPYF	TGTGCCAGCAGCTCCCAGGGGACCTCCCCGTATTTT
TRBD1	.	12	TRBV27	TRBJ1-2	CASSLTGVGYTF	TGTGCCAGCAGTTTGACAGGGGTGGGCTACACCTTC